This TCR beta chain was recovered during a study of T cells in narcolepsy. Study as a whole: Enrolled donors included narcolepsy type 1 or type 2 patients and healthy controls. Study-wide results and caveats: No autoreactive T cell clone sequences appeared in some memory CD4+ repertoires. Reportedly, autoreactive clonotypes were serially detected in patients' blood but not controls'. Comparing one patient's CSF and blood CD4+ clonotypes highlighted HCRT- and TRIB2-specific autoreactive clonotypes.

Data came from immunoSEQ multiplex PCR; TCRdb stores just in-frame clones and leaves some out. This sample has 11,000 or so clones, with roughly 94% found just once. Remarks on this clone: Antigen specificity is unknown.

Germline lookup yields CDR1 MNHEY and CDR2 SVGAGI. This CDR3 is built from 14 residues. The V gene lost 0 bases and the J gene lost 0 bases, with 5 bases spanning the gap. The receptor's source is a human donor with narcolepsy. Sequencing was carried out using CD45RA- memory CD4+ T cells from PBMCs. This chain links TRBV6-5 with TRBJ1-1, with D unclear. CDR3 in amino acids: CASSYSVVNTEAFF. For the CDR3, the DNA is TGTGCCAGCAGTTACTCGGTGGTGAACACTGAAGCTTTCTTT.